These 5 T cell receptor beta chains were all obtained from the same sample, sequenced in a study of beta chain features in type 1 diabetes. Reverse transcribing all isolated RNA meant expressed TCRB transcripts were sequenced. TCRdb's copy holds only in-frame clones and misses some; the assay was immunoSEQ multiplex PCR. The data contain over 500,000 clones, roughly 16% of them singletons. The sample comprised naive CD4+ T cells from blood. The receptor set was obtained from a man aged 18-30 years in good health.

The chain has TRBV7-3 and TRBJ2-4, with 13 bases lining up with TRBD2. The CDR3 is 15 amino acids. The germline CDR1 and CDR2 sequences are SGHTA and FQGTGA. Trimming at V came to 5 bases and at J to 8 bases, leaving 6 bases not matched to a gene. In DNA, the CDR3 is TGTGCCAGCAGCATCCGACTAGCGGGAGGTGACATTCAGTACTTC. Its translation: CASSIRLAGGDIQYF.

In DNA form, the CDR3 reads TGCGCCAGCAGCCTAACTAGCGACAATGAGCAGTTCTTC. Translating gives CASSLTSDNEQFF. The chain combines TRBV5-1 with TRBJ2-1; 7 bases agree with TRBD2. The germline gives CDR1 SGHRS, CDR2 YFSETQ. The CDR3 runs 13 residues. The junction had 3 bases not matched to a gene; V was cut back by 4 bases and J by 5 bases.

This clone was found a few times. CDR3 sequence reads: CASSQDRGIASPLHF. In nucleotides, the CDR3 is TGCGCCAGCAGCCAAGACAGGGGAATCGCGTCACCCCTCCACTTT. The chain links TRBV4-1 to TRBJ1-6; D is perhaps TRBD1 (6 bases). Looked up from germline, CDR1 is MGHRA and CDR2 is YSYEKL. V dropped 0 bases and J dropped 10 bases, with 13 bases sitting between them. The CDR3 is made up of 15 amino acids.

This chain joins TRBV5-1 and TRBJ2-7; no clear D gene. There are 12 residues in the CDR3. Germline CDR1 and CDR2: SGHRS and YFSETQ. Between the trimmed V and J ends, which lost 4 bases and 0 bases, there was a span of 5 bases. CDR3 sequence reads: CASSTPSYEQYF. For the CDR3, the DNA is TGCGCCAGCAGCACGCCCTCCTACGAGCAGTACTTC.

This clone appeared a few times. The V gene is TRBV2, the J gene TRBJ1-2; D is perhaps TRBD1 (5 bases). The V and J ends lost 7 bases and 0 bases respectively, with 12 bases between them. Germline loops: CDR1 SNHLY, CDR2 FYNNEI. CDR3 length: 14 residues. The CDR3 DNA follows: TGTGCCAGCACCGGAGGGGCTACTAACTATGGCTACACCTTC. It yields the protein CASTGGATNYGYTF.